This T cell receptor (beta chain) was identified during a study of T cells in Graves' hyperthyroidism and ophthalmopathy (dated by TCRdb to about 2019). About the full investigation: Peripheral blood was collected at initial diagnosis, before any treatment. Following sampling, methimazole starting at 30 mg daily was given to hyperthyroidism patients, and high-dose intravenous methylprednisolone was given to ophthalmopathy patients. For training and testing, the 80 to 100 patients in the discovery cohort were randomly divided in a 7:3 ratio. The paper reports TCR Vbeta CDR3 sequencing of about 140 peripheral blood samples: some 44 ophthalmopathy, under 85 hyperthyroidism and around 17 progressor patients. Thyroid tissue and blood T-cell repertoires from six Graves' hyperthyroidism patients were also compared in the study. Whether ophthalmopathy could be predicted prospectively was tested in an independent validation cohort made up of roughly 20 hyperthyroidism patients plus 17 patients who later progressed to ophthalmopathy. To identify TCR V-J signatures that set the groups apart, the researchers used a discovery cohort of 100 patients, made up of some 41 with Graves' ophthalmopathy and 55 to 65 with stable Graves' hyperthyroidism.

The paper as a whole reports these results and caveats: Most expanded thyroid clonotypes (frequency above 0.001) were also detected in blood, a finding suggesting that blood repertoires may reflect thyroid immune responses. Ophthalmopathy was separated from stable hyperthyroidism by a 13 V-J signature model, with over 85% sensitivity and approximately 81% specificity obtained in cross-validation and 80%/75% obtained in testing. No statistical method was used to set the sample size in advance, and investigators knew the group allocation. In validation, the model predicted progression to ophthalmopathy with just under 71% sensitivity and 72% to 85% specificity, a median of 6.5 months before onset.

This clonotype has a handful of counts. There is no known antigen for this receptor. Base-call qualities are not available, and no considerably larger clone is one nucleotide away. The TCR beta CDR3 regions were amplified from the RNA transcripts. A first-round RT-PCR of the TCR CDR3 used the HTBI primer set with the Qiagen OneStep RT-PCR kit. The libraries were constructed in a second round of multiplex PCR and then size-selected and purified. Libraries were sequenced paired-end with 100 bp reads on an Illumina HiSeq2000. The study's own analysis went as follows. SOAPnuke was used to process the raw data, removing reads that contained adapters or uncalled bases, had a mean Phred below 15, or lacked an exact match to the constant primer or identifier. High-quality paired reads were merged with COPE v1.2.5, and unique nucleotide sequences were defined as clonotypes. MiTCR v1.1 was used to align clonotypes to the IMGT TRBV, TRBD and TRBJ reference segments. Only V-J combinations with frequency above 0.0001, covering 99% to 99.2% of repertoires, were analysed. The TCS score was defined as the ratio of F50 (clonal expansion) to E x V (chaos), calculated using BLOSUM62-based TCRdist between CDR3 peptides within each V-J. Welch's t-statistics and random forest reduced around 520 V-J features to 10 to 15, which were used in a naive Bayes classifier (R e1071). The public reads were reprocessed in TCRdb via fastp at Q25 and MiXCR, keeping in-frame beta chains. For every CDR3 protein sequence, its rows merge into one entry that carries the most common genes and DNA. TCRdb assigned the V and J calls; the authors' analysis was not used. This sample comprises 400,000 to 500,000 distinct CDR3 sequences, roughly 15% of them detected only once. Around 13% of the sample is taken by the ten largest.

The germline ends are 13 bases apart after V is trimmed by 1 base and J by 3 bases. The CDR3 spans 16 residues, from the cysteine through the phenylalanine. The sequence is cut down to CDR3 DNA, 48 bases in frame from base 1. As encoded in the germline V gene (reference sequence), CDR1 is LNHDA while CDR2 is SQIVND. Moderately to severely active disease, a Clinical Activity Score of at least 3, a NOSPECS grade of at least 4, and a duration under 3 months were present in ophthalmopathy patients. The study excluded patients with uncontrolled infections, other autoimmune diseases, pregnancy or lactation. Clinical symptoms, serum thyroxine and TRAb, thyroid ultrasound, and orbital computed tomography formed the basis for the diagnoses. PBMCs were separated from around 9.1 ml of fresh peripheral blood using Ficoll-Paque density gradient centrifugation. Total RNA was extracted using Trizol reagent, and RNA quality was assessed on an Agilent 2100 Bioanalyzer.

The clonotype was recovered from a man between 18 and 29 years old with Graves' ophthalmopathy. The sample was blood. Recombination linked TRBV19 to TRBJ1-5; TRBD1 is perhaps the D gene, given 5 matching bases. Read as DNA, the sequence is TGTGCCAGTAGTATAGTCGGGGGGGGATACAATCAGCCCCAGCATTTT. Its product reads: CASSIVGGGYNQPQHF.